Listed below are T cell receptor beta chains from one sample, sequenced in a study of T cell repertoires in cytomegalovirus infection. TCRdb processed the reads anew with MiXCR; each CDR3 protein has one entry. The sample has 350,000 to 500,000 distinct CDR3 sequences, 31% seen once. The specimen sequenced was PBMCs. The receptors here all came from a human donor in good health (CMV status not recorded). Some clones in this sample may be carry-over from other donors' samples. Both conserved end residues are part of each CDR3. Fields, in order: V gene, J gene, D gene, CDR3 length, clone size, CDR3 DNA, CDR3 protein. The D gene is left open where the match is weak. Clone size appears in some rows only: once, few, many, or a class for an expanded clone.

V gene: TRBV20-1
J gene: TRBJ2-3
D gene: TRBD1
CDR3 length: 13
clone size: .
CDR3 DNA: TGCAGTGCTACGACAGGGAGCACAGATACGCAGTATTTT
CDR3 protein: CSATTGSTDTQYF

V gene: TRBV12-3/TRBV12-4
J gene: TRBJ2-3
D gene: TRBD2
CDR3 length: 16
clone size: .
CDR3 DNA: TGTGCCAGCAGTTTCTGGACTAGCGGGGTGGCAGATACGCAGTATTTT
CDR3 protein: CASSFWTSGVADTQYF

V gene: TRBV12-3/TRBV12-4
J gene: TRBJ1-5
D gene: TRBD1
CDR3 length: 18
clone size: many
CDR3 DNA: TGTGCCAGCAGTTTAAGGCAGGGGGCTCATTTCGGCAATCAGCCCCAGCATTTT
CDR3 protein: CASSLRQGAHFGNQPQHF

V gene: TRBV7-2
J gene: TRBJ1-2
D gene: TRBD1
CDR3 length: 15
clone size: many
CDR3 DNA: TGTGCCAGCAGTCGTTACCCGGACAGGGCTGATGGCTACACCTTC
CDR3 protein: CASSRYPDRADGYTF

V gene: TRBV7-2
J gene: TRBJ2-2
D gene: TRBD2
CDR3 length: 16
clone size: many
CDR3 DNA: TGTGCCAGCAGCTACCGTAGCGGGGGGACCACCGGGGAGCTGTTTTTT
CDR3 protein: CASSYRSGGTTGELFF

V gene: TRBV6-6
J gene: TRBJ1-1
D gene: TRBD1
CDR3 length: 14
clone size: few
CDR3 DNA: TGTGCCAGCAGTCCGGGACAGGGTGCGGGTGAAGCTTTCTTT
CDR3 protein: CASSPGQGAGEAFF

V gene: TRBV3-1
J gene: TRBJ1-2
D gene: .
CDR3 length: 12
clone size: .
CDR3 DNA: TGTGCCAGCAGCCGGCGGAGCTATGGCTACACCTTC
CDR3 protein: CASSRRSYGYTF

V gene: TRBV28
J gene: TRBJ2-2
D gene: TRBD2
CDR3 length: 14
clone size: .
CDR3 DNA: TGTGCCACCAGACTAGCGGGGGGAACCGGGGAGCTGTTTTTT
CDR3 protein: CATRLAGGTGELFF

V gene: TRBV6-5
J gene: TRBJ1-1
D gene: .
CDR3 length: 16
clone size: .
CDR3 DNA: TGTGCCAGCAGTTACTCGGGACGGCATTTGAACACTGAAGCTTTCTTT
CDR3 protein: CASSYSGRHLNTEAFF

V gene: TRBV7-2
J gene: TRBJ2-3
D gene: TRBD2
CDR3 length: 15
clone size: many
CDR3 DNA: TGTGCCAGCAGCGGAAGACTAGCGTACACAGATACGCAGTATTTT
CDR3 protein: CASSGRLAYTDTQYF

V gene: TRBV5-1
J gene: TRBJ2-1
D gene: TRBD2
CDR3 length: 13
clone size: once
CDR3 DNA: TGCGCCAGCAGCCAGGGACTAGTCAATGAGCAGTTCTTC
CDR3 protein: CASSQGLVNEQFF

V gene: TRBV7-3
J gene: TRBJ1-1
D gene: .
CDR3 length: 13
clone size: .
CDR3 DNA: TGTGCCAGCAGCTTAGGTGGAACTTCTGAAGCTTTCTTT
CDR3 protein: CASSLGGTSEAFF

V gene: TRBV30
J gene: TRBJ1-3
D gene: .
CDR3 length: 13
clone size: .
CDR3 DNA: TGTGCCTGGAGTAAGAGCTCTGGAAACACCATATATTTT
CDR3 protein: CAWSKSSGNTIYF

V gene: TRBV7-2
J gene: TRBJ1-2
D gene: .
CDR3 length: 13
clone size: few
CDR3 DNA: TGTACCAGCAGCTTAGCTTTGGAGTATGGCTACACCTTC
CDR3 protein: CTSSLALEYGYTF

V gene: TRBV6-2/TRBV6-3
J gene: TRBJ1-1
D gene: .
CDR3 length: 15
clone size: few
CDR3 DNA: TGTGCCAGCAGAAAAGACCTTACGGGGAACACTGAAGCTTTCTTT
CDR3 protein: CASRKDLTGNTEAFF

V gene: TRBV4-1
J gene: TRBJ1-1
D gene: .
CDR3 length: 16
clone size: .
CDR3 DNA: TGCGCCAGCAGCCAAGATCCCCAGGGACCAGGCACTGAAGCTTTCTTT
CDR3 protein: CASSQDPQGPGTEAFF

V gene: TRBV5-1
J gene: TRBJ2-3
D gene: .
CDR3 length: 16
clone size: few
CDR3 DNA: TGCGCCAGCAGCTTGGGGACGGGGCGCGGCACAGATACGCAGTATTTT
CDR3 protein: CASSLGTGRGTDTQYF

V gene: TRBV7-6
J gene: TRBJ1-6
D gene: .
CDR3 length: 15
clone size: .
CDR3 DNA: TGTGCCAGCAGCTTAGGAGCAGGGAAAAATTCACCCCTCCACTTT
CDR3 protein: CASSLGAGKNSPLHF

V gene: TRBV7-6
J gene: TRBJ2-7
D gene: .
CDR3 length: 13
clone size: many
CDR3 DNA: TGTGCCAGCAGCTTAGCGGCGTCCTACGAGCAGTACTTC
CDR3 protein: CASSLAASYEQYF

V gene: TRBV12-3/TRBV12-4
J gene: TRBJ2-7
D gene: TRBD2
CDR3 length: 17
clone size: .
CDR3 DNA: TGTGCCAGCAGTTTCCCCAGGGAGGGCCCTAGGACGGACGAGCAGTACTTC
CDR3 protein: CASSFPREGPRTDEQYF

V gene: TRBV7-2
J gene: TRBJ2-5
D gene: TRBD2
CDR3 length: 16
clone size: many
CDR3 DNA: TGTGCCAGCGGCGGGGGAGGACTAGCGGGGCAAGAGACCCAGTACTTC
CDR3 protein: CASGGGGLAGQETQYF

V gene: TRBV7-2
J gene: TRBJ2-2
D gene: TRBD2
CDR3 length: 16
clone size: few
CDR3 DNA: TGTGCCAGCAGCACCGGGACTAGCGGGAACACCGGGGAGCTGTTTTTT
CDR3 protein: CASSTGTSGNTGELFF

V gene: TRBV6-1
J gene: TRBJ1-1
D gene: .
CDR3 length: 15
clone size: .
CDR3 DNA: TGTGCCAGCAGTTCAGGCCATTCAATGAACACTGAAGCTTTCTTT
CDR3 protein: CASSSGHSMNTEAFF

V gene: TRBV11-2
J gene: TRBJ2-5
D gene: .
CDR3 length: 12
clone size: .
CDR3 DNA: TGTGCCAGCAGCTTAGATCTTGGGACCCAGTACTTC
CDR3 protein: CASSLDLGTQYF

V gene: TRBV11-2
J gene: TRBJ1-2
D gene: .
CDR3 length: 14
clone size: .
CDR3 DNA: TGTGCCAGCAGCTTAGAAAATTGGAACTATGGCTACACCTTC
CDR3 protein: CASSLENWNYGYTF

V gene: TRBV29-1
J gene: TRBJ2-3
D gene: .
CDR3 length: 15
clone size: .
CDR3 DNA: TGCAGCGTTGCGGGTGGTGGCAGGGGCACAGATACGCAGTATTTT
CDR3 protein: CSVAGGGRGTDTQYF

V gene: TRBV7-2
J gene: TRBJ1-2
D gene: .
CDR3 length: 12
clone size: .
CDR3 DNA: TGTGCCAGCAGCCCCGGGGACTATGTCTACCCCTTC
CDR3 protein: CASSPGDYVYPF

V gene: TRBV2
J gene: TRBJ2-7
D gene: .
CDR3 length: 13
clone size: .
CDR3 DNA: TGTGCCAGCAAAAACTCGGGGCCCCACGAGCAGTACTTC
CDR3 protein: CASKNSGPHEQYF

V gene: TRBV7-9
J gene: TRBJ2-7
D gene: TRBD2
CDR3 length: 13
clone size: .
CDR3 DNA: TGTGCCAGCACCCAAGCGGGGGCCTACGAGCAGTACTTC
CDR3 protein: CASTQAGAYEQYF

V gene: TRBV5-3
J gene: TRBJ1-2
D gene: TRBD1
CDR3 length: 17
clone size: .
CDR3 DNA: TGTGCCAGCAGCTCACCTTGGCGGGACAGGCCCCACTATGGCTACACCTTC
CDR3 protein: CASSSPWRDRPHYGYTF

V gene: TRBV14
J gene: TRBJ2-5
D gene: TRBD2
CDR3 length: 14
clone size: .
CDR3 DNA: TGTGCTAGGTGCAAAGGGAGGGTTAAAGGGACCCAGTACTTC
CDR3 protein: CARCKGRVKGTQYF

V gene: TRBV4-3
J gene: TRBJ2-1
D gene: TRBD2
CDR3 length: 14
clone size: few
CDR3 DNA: TGCGCCAGCTCGTCTAGCGGGCACTACAATGAGCAGTTCTTC
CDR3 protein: CASSSSGHYNEQFF

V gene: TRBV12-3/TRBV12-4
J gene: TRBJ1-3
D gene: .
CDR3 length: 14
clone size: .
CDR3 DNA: TGTGCCACTTTACGCTTGGGCTCTGGAAACACCATATATTTT
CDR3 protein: CATLRLGSGNTIYF

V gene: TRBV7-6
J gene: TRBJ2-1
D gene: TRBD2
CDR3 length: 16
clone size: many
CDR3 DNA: TGTGCCAGCAGCTTACGGGGCACTAGCGGCTACAATGAGCAGTTCTTC
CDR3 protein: CASSLRGTSGYNEQFF

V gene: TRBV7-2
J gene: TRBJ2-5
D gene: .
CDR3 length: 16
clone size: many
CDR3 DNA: TGTGCCAGCAGCTCGAGCTTAGGACAGAAACAAGAGACCCAGTACTTC
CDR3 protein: CASSSSLGQKQETQYF

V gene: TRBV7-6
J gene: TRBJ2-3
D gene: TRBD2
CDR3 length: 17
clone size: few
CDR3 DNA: TGTGCCAGCAGCTTGCCCGTAGCGGGGCCAAACACAGATACGCAGTATTTT
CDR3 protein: CASSLPVAGPNTDTQYF